A single sample gave rise to the 15 T cell receptor beta chains below, sequenced in a study of T-cell reconstitution after alpha-beta-depleted transplantation in children. Preparing the TCRbeta library involved the use of unique molecular identifiers. TCRdb passed the PCR reads through MiXCR, listing each CDR3 protein once. The sample gives over 400,000 distinct CDR3 sequences, over 40% of which show up once; around 29% is in the top ten. The sequencing here drew on PBMCs, taken before TCRalphabeta/CD19-depleted stem cell transplant. These receptors all come from a girl under 10 years old with aplastic anemia, due to receive a stem cell transplant.

The chain uses TRBV7-6 and TRBJ2-6, with 10 bases identical to TRBD2. Trimming at V came to 4 bases and at J to 3 bases, leaving 6 bases not matched to a gene. The germline CDR1 and CDR2 sequences are SGHVS and FNYEAQ. CDR3 length: 17 amino acids. The CDR3 region has the DNA TGTGCCAGCAGCTCTATAGCGGGGGGTAGTGGGGCCAACGTCCTGACTTTC. Its protein is CASSSIAGGSGANVLTF. Looking up the rest from reference TRBV7-6 and TRBJ2-6 gives the full variable domain: GAGVSQSPRYKVTKRGQDVALRCDPISGHVSLYWYRQALGQGPEFLTYFNYEAQQDKSGLPNDRFSAERPEGSISTLTIQRTEQRDSAMYRCASSSIAGGSGANVLTFGAGSRLTVL.

This clonotype was observed at least ten times. This sequence joins TRBV7-8 and TRBJ2-1, with TRBD2 matching 9 bases. From germline, CDR1 is SGHVS and CDR2 FQNEAQ. Trimming at V came to 0 bases and at J to 7 bases, leaving 13 bases not matched to a gene. The CDR3 runs 18 residues. The CDR3 sequence is CASSLARAGGPFKNEQFF. In nucleotides, the CDR3 is TGTGCCAGCAGCTTAGCGCGTGCGGGAGGGCCGTTTAAGAATGAGCAGTTCTTC.

In its sample, this clonotype was seen many times. The V gene is TRBV29-1, the J gene TRBJ1-1; D is undetermined. The ends were cut back, 4 bases at V and 1 base at J, with 10 bases in the middle. The CDR3 has 13 amino acids. The germline CDR1 and CDR2 sequences are SQVTM and ANQGSEA. In DNA, the CDR3 is TGCAGCGTTGTGGTCCTTTGGAACACTGAAGCTTTCTTT. This sequence encodes CSVVVLWNTEAFF.

This clonotype was counted at least ten times. V gene TRBV20-1 combines with J gene TRBJ2-5; no clear D. The CDR3 extends over 13 amino acids. V lost 6 bases to trimming and J lost 4 bases, with 15 bases between them. Per the germline V gene, CDR1 is DFQATT and CDR2 is SNEGSKA (reference sequence). The CDR3, as DNA: TGCAGTGCCGCCCCTAGTGGCGGAGAGACCCAGTACTTC. It yields the protein CSAAPSGGETQYF.

The chain combines TRBV7-3 with TRBJ2-4, with 10 bases fitting TRBD1. This CDR3 has 13 residues. After removal of 4 bases from V and 9 bases from J, the junction contained 3 bases not matched to a gene. Germline V gives CDR1 SGHTA, CDR2 FQGTGA. The CDR3 DNA follows: TGTGCCAGCAGCTCCCGGACAGGGGGCATTCAGTACTTC. It codes for CASSSRTGGIQYF.

This clonotype was observed many times. The V call is TRBV7-2, the J call TRBJ1-4; 7 bases line up with TRBD1. Unmatched junction bases numbered 7, after V lost 2 bases and J lost 4 bases. The length of the CDR3 is 16 residues. The V gene's germline CDR1 is SGHTA and CDR2 FQGNSA. CDR3 coding DNA: TGTGCCAGCAGCTTATTCGGGGGACAGTTTAATGAAAAACTGTTTTTT. Translation gives CASSLFGGQFNEKLFF.

At least ten counts were recorded for this clonotype. This chain connects TRBV4-1 to TRBJ2-7; no definite D call. Germline V gives CDR1 MGHRA, CDR2 YSYEKL. The V gene lost 0 bases and the J gene lost 6 bases, with 12 bases spanning the gap. The CDR3 contains 14 residues. The DNA of the CDR3 is TGCGCCAGCAGCCAAGATAAGACGGCTGTCGAGCAGTACTTC. This codes for CASSQDKTAVEQYF.

In DNA form, the CDR3 reads TGCAGCGTTGGGGCAGGGATCAACGAGCAGTACTTC. Protein product: CSVGAGINEQYF. The J gene is TRBJ2-7, the V gene TRBV29-1; weak D call: TRBD1 (5 bases). The germline V gene encodes CDR1 SQVTM and CDR2 ANQGSEA. The length of the CDR3 is 12 residues. V was shortened by 4 bases and J by 5 bases, with 12 bases between the two germline ends.

The V call is TRBV6-1, the J call TRBJ2-7; the D gene is possibly TRBD1 (5 bases). Germline loops: CDR1 MNHNS, CDR2 SASEGT. Trimming shortened V by 5 bases and J by 6 bases, and 14 bases separated the two germline ends. This CDR3 contains 13 residues. CDR3 DNA sequence: TGTGCCAGCAGTACACCAAGCCAGGGCGAGCAGTACTTC. It is translated as CASSTPSQGEQYF.

The table lists this clonotype with a few counts. The chain has TRBV3-1 and TRBJ1-2; 7 bases fit TRBD1. J lost 8 bases, V lost 4 bases, and 7 bases had no gene match. This CDR3 is built from 13 residues. Germline V gene data show CDR1 as LGHDT and CDR2 as YNNKEL (reference sequence). Here the CDR3 DNA reads TGTGCCAGCAGCCGTACAGGGGACGAGGGCTACACCTTC. Protein: CASSRTGDEGYTF. Supplemented by reference TRBV3-1 and TRBJ1-2, the full variable domain reads DTAVSQTPKYLVTQMGNDKSIKCEQNLGHDTMYWYKQDSKKFLKIMFSYNNKELIINETVPNRFSPKSPDKAHLNLHINSLELGDSAVYFCASSRTGDEGYTFGSGTRLTVV.

CDR3 protein: CASSLQNPNYGYTF. DNA of the CDR3: TGCGCCAGCAGCTTGCAGAATCCTAACTATGGCTACACCTTC. The V call is TRBV5-1, the J call TRBJ1-2; D gene ambiguous. Trimming cost V 1 base and J 0 bases, with 7 bases left between them. There are 14 residues in the CDR3. Germline CDR1 and CDR2: SGHRS and YFSETQ.

The V call is TRBV7-6, the J call TRBJ2-3; D is possibly TRBD1 (6 bases). CDR3 length equals 15 residues. V lost 5 bases, J lost 2 bases, and 14 bases lay in between. Germline V gene lookup returns CDR1 SGHVS and CDR2 FNYEAQ. CDR3: CASSLRGHLTDTQYF. CDR3 sequence (DNA): TGTGCCAGCAGCCTACGGGGACACCTCACAGATACGCAGTATTTT.

Note on this clonotype: A much more abundant neighbour one base away suggests this may be a read error. The V call is TRBV20-1, the J call TRBJ2-7, with D uncertain. The V end lost 5 bases, the J end lost 5 bases, and 13 bases lay between the germline ends. CDR1 DFQATT and CDR2 SNEGSKA come from the germline V gene (reference sequence). CDR3 length: 12 amino acids. The CDR3 protein is CSAFPDGHEQYF. The CDR3 coding sequence is TGCAGTGCTTTCCCCGACGGCCACGAGCAGTACTTC.

The J gene is TRBJ2-5, the V gene TRBV7-2, with TRBD2 matching over 7 bases. The ends lost 3 bases at V and 4 bases at J; junction bases unmatched: 5. The V gene's germline CDR1 is SGHTA and CDR2 FQGNSA. The CDR3 extends over 14 amino acids. CDR3 sequence reads: CASSFSGGGETQYF. The CDR3 nucleotides read TGTGCCAGCAGCTTTTCGGGAGGTGGAGAGACCCAGTACTTC.

The V gene is TRBV6-5, the J gene TRBJ2-7, with 7 bases lining up with TRBD2. Germline V CDR1 and CDR2: MNHEY, SVGAGI. V was clipped by 2 bases and J by 7 bases; unmatched bases: 5. The CDR3 sequence is 13 residues long. The CDR3 reads CASSYAGVGEQYF. The CDR3, as DNA: TGTGCCAGCAGTTACGCGGGAGTGGGGGAGCAGTACTTC.